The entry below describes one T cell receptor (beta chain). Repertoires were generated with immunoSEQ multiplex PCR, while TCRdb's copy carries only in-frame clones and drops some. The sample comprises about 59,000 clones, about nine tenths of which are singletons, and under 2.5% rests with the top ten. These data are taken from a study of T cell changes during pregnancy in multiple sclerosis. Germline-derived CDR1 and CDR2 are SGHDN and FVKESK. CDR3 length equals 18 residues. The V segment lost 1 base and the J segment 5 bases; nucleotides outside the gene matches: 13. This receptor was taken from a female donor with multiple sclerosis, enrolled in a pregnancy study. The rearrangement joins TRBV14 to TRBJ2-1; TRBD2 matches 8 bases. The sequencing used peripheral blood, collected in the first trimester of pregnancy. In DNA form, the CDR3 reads TGTGCCAGCAGCCAAGTCTCGGTCGGGAGGGATATCCACAATGAGCAGTTCTTC. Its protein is CASSQVSVGRDIHNEQFF.